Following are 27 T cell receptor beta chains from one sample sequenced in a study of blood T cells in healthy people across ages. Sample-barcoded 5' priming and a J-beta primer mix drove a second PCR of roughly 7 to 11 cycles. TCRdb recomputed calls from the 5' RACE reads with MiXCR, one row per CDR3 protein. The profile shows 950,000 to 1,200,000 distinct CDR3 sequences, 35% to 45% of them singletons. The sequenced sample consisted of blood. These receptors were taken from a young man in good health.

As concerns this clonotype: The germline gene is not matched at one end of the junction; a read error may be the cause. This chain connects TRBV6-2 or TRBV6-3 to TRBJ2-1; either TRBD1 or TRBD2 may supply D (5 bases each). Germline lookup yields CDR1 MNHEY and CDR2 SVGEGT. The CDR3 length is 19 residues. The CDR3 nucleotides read TGTGCCGGCAGTCCCCGGGACGGGAAAAAAGGAAGCTCCTACAATGAGCAGTTCTTC. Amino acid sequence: CAGSPRDGKKGSSYNEQFF.

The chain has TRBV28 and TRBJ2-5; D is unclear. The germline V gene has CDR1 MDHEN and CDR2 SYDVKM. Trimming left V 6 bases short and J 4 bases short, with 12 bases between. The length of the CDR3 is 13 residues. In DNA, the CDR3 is TGTGCCAGCAGACCCCTTCCGGTAGAGACCCAGTACTTC. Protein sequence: CASRPLPVETQYF.

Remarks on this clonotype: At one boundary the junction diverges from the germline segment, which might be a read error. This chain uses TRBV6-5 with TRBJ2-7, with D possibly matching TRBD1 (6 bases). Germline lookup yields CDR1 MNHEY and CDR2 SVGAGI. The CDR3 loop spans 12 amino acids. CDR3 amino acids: CAAQGSSYERYF. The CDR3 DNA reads TGTGCCGCCCAGGGGAGCTCCTACGAGCGGTACTTC.

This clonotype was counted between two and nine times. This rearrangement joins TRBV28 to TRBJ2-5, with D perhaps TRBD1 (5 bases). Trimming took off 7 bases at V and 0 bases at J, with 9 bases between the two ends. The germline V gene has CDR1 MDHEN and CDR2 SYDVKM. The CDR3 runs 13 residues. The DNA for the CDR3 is TGTGCCAGCACCACGACAGACCAAGAGACCCAGTACTTC. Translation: CASTTTDQETQYF. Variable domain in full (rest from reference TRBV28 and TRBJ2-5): DVKVTQSSRYLVKRTGEKVFLECVQDMDHENMFWYRQDPGLGLRLIYFSYDVKMKEKGDIPEGYSVSREKKERFSLILESASTNQTSMYLCASTTTDQETQYFGPGTRLLVL.

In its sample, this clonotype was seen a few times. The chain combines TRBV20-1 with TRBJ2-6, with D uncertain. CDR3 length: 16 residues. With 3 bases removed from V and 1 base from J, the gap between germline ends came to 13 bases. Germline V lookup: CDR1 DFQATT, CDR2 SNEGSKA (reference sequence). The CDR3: CSASPPGLSGANVLTF. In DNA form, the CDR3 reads TGCAGTGCTAGTCCCCCCGGGTTGTCTGGGGCCAACGTCCTGACTTTC.

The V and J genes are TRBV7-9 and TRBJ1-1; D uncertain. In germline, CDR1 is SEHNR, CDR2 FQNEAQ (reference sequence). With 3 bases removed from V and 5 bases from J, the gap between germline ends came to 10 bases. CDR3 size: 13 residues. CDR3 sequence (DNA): TGTGCCAGCAGCTTTGCCCGGCGGACTGAAGCTTTCTTT. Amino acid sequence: CASSFARRTEAFF.

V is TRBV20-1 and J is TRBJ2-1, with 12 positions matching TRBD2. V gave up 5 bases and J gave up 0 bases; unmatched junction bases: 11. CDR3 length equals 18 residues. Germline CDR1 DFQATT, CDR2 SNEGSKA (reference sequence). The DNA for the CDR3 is TGCAGTGCTGTAAACGGACTAGCGGGGATTAGCTCCTACAATGAGCAGTTCTTC. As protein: CSAVNGLAGISSYNEQFF.

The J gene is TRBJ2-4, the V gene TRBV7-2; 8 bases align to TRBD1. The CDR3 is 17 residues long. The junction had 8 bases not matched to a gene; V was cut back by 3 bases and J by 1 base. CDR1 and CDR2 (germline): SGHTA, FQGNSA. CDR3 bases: TGTGCCAGCAGCTTGGCGACAGGGGCGATTGCCAAAAACATTCAGTACTTC. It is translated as CASSLATGAIAKNIQYF.

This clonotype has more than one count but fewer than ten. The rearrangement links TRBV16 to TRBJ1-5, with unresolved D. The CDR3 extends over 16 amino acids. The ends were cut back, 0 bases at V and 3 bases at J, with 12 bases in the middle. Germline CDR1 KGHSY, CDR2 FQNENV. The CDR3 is CASSQSSPGSNQPQHF. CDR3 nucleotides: TGTGCCAGCAGCCAATCGTCCCCGGGGTCCAATCAGCCCCAGCATTTT.

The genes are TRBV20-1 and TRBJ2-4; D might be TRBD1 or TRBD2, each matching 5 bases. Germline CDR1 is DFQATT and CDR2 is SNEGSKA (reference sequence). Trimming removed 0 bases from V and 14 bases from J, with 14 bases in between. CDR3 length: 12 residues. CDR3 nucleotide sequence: TGCAGTGCTAGAGATCCCTCGGGGCAGAAGTACTTC. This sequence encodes CSARDPSGQKYF.

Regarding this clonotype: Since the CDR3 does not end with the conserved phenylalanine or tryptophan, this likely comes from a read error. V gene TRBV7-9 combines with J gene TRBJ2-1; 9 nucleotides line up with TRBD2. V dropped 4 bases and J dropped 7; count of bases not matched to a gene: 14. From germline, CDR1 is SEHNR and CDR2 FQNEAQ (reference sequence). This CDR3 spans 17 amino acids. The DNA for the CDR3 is TGTGCCAGCAGCTCCCTGACTACAGCGGGGGGCCAGAATGAGCAGTTCTCC. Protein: CASSSLTTAGGQNEQFS.

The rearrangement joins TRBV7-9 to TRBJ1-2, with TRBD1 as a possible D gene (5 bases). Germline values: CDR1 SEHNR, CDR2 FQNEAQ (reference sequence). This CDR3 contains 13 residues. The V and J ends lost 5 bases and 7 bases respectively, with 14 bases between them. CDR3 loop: CASSPTSGSGYTF. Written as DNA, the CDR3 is TGTGCCAGCAGCCCCACTTCAGGGTCTGGCTACACCTTC.

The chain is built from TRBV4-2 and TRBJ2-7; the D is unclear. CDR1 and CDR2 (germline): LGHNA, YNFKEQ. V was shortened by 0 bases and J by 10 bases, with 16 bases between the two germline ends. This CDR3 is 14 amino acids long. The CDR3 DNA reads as TGTGCCAGCAGCCAAGAGGAAGAAACCGCCTTTCAGTACTTC. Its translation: CASSQEEETAFQYF.

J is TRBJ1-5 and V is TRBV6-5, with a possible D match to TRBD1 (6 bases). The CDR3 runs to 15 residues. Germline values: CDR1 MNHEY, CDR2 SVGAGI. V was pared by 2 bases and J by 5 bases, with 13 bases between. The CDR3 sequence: CASSYGWGADQPQHF. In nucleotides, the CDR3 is TGTGCCAGCAGTTACGGATGGGGGGCCGATCAGCCCCAGCATTTT.

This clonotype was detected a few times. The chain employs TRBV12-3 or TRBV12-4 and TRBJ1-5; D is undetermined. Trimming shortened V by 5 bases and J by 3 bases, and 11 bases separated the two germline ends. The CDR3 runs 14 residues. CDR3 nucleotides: TGTGCCAGCAGTGCCCAAGGGCTCAATCAGCCCCAGCATTTT. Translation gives CASSAQGLNQPQHF.

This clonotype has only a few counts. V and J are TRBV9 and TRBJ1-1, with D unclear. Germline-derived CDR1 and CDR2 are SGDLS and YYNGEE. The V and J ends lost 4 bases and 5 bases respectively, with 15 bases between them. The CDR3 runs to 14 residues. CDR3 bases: TGTGCCAGCAGCCTCCCGGCTGGAGGGACTGAAGCTTTCTTT. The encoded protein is CASSLPAGGTEAFF.

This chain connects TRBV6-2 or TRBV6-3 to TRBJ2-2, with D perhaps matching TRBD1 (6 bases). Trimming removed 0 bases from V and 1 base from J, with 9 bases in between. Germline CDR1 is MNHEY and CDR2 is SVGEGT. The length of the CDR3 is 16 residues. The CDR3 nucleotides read TGTGCCAGCAGTTACTCAGACAGGCGGAACACCGGGGAGCTGTTTTTT. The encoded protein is CASSYSDRRNTGELFF.

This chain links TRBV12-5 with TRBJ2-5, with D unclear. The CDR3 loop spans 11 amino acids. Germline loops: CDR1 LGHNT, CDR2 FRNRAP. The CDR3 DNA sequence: TGTGCCACAATTCAGGAACGCAAGCAGTACTTC. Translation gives CATIQERKQYF.

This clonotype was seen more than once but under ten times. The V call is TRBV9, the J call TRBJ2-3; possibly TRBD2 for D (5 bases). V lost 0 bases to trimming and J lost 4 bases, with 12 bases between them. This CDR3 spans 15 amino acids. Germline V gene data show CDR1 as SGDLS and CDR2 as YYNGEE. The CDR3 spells CASSVAGKRADTQYF. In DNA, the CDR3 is TGTGCCAGCAGCGTAGCGGGGAAGAGGGCAGATACGCAGTATTTT.

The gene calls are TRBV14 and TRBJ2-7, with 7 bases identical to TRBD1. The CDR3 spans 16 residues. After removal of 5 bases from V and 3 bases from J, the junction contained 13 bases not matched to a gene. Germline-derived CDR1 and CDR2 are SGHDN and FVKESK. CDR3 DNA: TGTGCCAGCAGCACCCGACCGACAGGGATCGTCTACGAGCAGTACTTC. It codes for CASSTRPTGIVYEQYF. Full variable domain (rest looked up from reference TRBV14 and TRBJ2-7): EAGVTQFPSHSVIEKGQTVTLRCDPISGHDNLYWYRRVMGKEIKFLLHFVKESKQDESGMPNNRFLAERTGGTYSTLKVQPAELEDSGVYFCASSTRPTGIVYEQYFGPGTRLTVT.

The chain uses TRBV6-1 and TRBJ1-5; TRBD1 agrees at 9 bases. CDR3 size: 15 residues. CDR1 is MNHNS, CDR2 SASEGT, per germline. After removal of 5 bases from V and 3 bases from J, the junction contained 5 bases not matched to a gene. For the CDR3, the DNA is TGTGCCAGCAGTTGGGACAGGGCTAACAATCAGCCCCAGCATTTT. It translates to CASSWDRANNQPQHF.

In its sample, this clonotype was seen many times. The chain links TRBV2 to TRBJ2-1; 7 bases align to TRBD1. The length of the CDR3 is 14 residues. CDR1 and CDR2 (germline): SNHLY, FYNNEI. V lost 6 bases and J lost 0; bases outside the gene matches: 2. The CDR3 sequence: CASRTGSSYNEQFF. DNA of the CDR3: TGTGCCAGCAGGACAGGGAGCTCCTACAATGAGCAGTTCTTC.

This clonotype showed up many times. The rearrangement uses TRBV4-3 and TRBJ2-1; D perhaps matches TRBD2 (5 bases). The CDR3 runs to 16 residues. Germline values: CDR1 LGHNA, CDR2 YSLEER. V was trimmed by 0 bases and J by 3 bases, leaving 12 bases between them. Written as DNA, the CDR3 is TGCGCCAGCAGCCAAGATCTACTAGAACGCTACAATGAGCAGTTCTTC. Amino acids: CASSQDLLERYNEQFF.

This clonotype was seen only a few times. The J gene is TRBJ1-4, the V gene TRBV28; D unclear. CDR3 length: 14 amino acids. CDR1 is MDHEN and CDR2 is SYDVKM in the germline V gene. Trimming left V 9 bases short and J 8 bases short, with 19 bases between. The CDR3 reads CASSPPFGLEKLFF. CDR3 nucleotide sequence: TGTGCCAGTTCCCCCCCTTTCGGTCTGGAAAAACTGTTTTTT. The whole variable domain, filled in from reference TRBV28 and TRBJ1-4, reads DVKVTQSSRYLVKRTGEKVFLECVQDMDHENMFWYRQDPGLGLRLIYFSYDVKMKEKGDIPEGYSVSREKKERFSLILESASTNQTSMYLCASSPPFGLEKLFFGSGTQLSVL.

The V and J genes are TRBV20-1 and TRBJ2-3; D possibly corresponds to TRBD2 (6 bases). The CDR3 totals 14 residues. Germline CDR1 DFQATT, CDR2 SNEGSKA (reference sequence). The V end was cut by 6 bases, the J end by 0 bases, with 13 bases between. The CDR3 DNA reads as TGCAGTGCCCCCCGACGGGGGAGCACAGATACGCAGTATTTT. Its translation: CSAPRRGSTDTQYF.

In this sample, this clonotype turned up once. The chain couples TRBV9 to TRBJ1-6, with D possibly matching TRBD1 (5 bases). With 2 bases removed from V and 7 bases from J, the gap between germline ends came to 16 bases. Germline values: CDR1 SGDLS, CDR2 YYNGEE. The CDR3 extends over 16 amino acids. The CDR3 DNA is TGTGCCAGCAGCGTTGGTCCGGGACGGGGGAATTCACCCCTCCACTTT. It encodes CASSVGPGRGNSPLHF.

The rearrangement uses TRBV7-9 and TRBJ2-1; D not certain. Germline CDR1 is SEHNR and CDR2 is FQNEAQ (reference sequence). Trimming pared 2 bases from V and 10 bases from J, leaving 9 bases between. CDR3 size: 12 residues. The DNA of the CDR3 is TGTGCCAGCAGCTTAATTGCAAGCGAGCAGTTCTTC. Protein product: CASSLIASEQFF.